Each of the 10 T cell receptor beta chains below was sequenced from the same sample in a study of blood T cell repertoires in COVID-19. Libraries were prepared by immunoSEQ multiplex PCR; TCRdb keeps only in-frame clonotypes and omits some of them. The sample carries approximately 210,000 clones, around 91% recorded once. What was sequenced was peripheral blood. The receptors stem from a woman in her 40s with acute or convalescent COVID-19.

The chain links TRBV4-1 to TRBJ1-1; the D gene is possibly TRBD1 (6 bases). This CDR3 contains 16 residues. Germline lookup yields CDR1 MGHRA and CDR2 YSYEKL. The ends were cut back, 1 base at V and 0 bases at J, with 12 bases in the middle. CDR3 protein: CASSQGQGTMNTEAFF. In DNA form, the CDR3 reads TGCGCCAGCAGCCAAGGCCAGGGGACTATGAACACTGAAGCTTTCTTT.

This rearrangement joins TRBV25-1 to TRBJ1-2; a possible D gene is TRBD1 (6 bases). Trimming cost V 4 bases and J 0 bases, with 12 bases left between them. The CDR3 spans 15 residues. From germline, CDR1 is MGHDK and CDR2 SYGVNS. The CDR3 bases are TGTGCCAGCAGTGTAGGACAGAGCGCTAACTATGGCTACACCTTC. Amino acids: CASSVGQSANYGYTF.

The V and J genes are TRBV4-1 and TRBJ2-2, with 7 bases lining up with TRBD2. This CDR3 is 15 amino acids long. Germline trimming cut 5 bases from V and 0 bases from J; bases unmatched to any gene: 3. Germline CDR1 MGHRA, CDR2 YSYEKL. The CDR3 sequence is CASSKGGTNTGELFF. Here the CDR3 DNA reads TGCGCCAGCAGCAAGGGAGGGACGAACACCGGGGAGCTGTTTTTT.

The J gene is TRBJ1-6, the V gene TRBV5-1; 9 bases are a match to TRBD1. CDR1 and CDR2 from the germline V gene are SGHRS and YFSETQ. V was clipped by 3 bases and J by 7 bases; unmatched bases: 8. This CDR3 spans 16 amino acids. The chain's CDR3 is CASSSRDRALNSPLHF. CDR3 nucleotide sequence: TGCGCCAGCAGCTCCCGGGACAGGGCTCTGAATTCACCCCTCCACTTT.

About this clone itself: Other DNA sequences within the sample encode an identical CDR3. CDR3 loop: CASSFTGNTEAFF. Written as DNA, the CDR3 is TGCGCCAGCAGCTTCACAGGGAACACTGAAGCTTTCTTT. The chain links TRBV5-1 to TRBJ1-1; D might be TRBD1 (5 bases). The CDR3 runs 13 residues. Trimming stripped 2 bases from V and 1 base from J, with 6 bases between. Germline-derived CDR1 and CDR2 are SGHRS and YFSETQ.

This chain connects TRBV7-2 to TRBJ1-4; 10 bases align to TRBD1. The germline CDR1 and CDR2 sequences are SGHTA and FQGNSA. The CDR3 length is 15 residues. V shed 5 bases and J 7 bases; nucleotides not matched to a gene: 7. The CDR3 protein is CASSPTGGGFEKLFF. CDR3 coding DNA: TGTGCCAGCAGCCCGACAGGGGGCGGTTTTGAAAAACTGTTTTTT.

This clone was picked up one time. This sequence joins TRBV10-1 and TRBJ2-5, with 8 nucleotides matching TRBD2. Germline assignment: CDR1 WNHNN and CDR2 SYGVQD (reference sequence). This CDR3 is built from 18 residues. Unmatched junction bases numbered 10, after V lost 0 bases and J lost 1 base. DNA for the CDR3: TGCGCCAGCAGTGAGTCGACTCCAGCGGGGGATTCCCAAGAGACCCAGTACTTC. Its translation: CASSESTPAGDSQETQYF.

In its sample, this clone was seen a few times. V usage is TRBV6-5 and J usage is TRBJ1-6; 9 bases match TRBD1. Germline V lookup: CDR1 MNHEY, CDR2 SVGAGI. V was pared by 5 bases and J by 6 bases, with 2 bases of the junction left unmatched. This CDR3 comprises 14 residues. The CDR3 DNA sequence: TGTGCCAGCAGTCTGGACAGGGGTAATTCACCCCTCCACTTT. Residues: CASSLDRGNSPLHF.

This clone came up once. The genes are TRBV6-1 and TRBJ1-1; D is unclear. The V end was cut by 1 base, the J end by 5 bases, with 14 bases between. CDR3 length: 15 residues. From germline, CDR1 is MNHNS and CDR2 SASEGT. The CDR3 loop reads CASSEGANRRTEAFF. CDR3 bases: TGTGCCAGCAGTGAAGGAGCTAACCGGAGGACTGAAGCTTTCTTT.

The chain employs TRBV19 and TRBJ1-2; perhaps TRBD1 as D (6 bases). Trimming pared 7 bases from V and 0 bases from J, leaving 18 bases between. CDR3 length: 16 residues. Germline V CDR1 and CDR2: LNHDA, SQIVND (reference sequence). The CDR3 is CASTKVGGAPNYGYTF. CDR3 coding DNA: TGTGCCAGTACCAAAGTCGGGGGGGCCCCTAACTATGGCTACACCTTC.